The source of this T cell receptor (beta chain) is a study of T cell repertoires in ileal Crohn's disease. The CDR3 has 13 amino acids. The germline V and J ends were trimmed by 4 bases and 8 bases, with 16 bases remaining between them. The germline gives CDR1 SGHKS, CDR2 YYEKEE (reference sequence). TCRdb's copy holds only in-frame clones and misses some; the assay was immunoSEQ multiplex PCR. Of about 14,000 clones listed, around three quarters are singletons. On this clone itself: No antigen is known for it.

Study-level points and caveats: Sorted CD8 T cells held more high-frequency clones than CD4. Active smokers at surgery had more clonal expansions than non-smokers.

The rearrangement uses TRBV5-5 and TRBJ2-7; a possible D gene is TRBD2 (5 bases). The TCR comes from an adult with Crohn's disease. The specimen was ileal tissue. The CDR3 protein is CASSRKLVDQQYF. The CDR3 coding sequence is TGTGCCAGCAGCCGGAAACTAGTAGACCAGCAGTACTTC.